This TCR beta chain is from a study of CD8+ T cells in alopecia areata. Punch biopsies of lesional scalp, plus peripheral blood, were taken from alopecia areata patients. It was cDNA, reverse transcribed from extracted RNA, that served as the sequencing template. The method was immunoSEQ multiplex PCR; TCRdb's version includes in-frame clones alone and lacks a portion of them. The sample contains 120,000 or so clones, about 50% of which appear only once. Germline V gene sequence: CDR1 SNHLY, CDR2 FYNNEI. The V gene lost 8 bases and the J gene lost 3 bases, with 12 bases spanning the gap. The CDR3 extends over 13 amino acids.

V and J are TRBV2 and TRBJ2-3; D remains unclear. The TCR was taken from a human donor with alopecia areata. Sequenced sample: NKG2D-low CD8+ T cells sorted from blood. CDR3 amino acids: CASLDPGTDTQYF. The CDR3 DNA follows: TGTGCCAGCCTTGACCCCGGAACAGATACGCAGTATTTT.